Shown below are 27 T cell receptor beta chains from a single sample sequenced in a study of T cell responses to AZD1222 COVID-19 vaccine. Sequencing used immunoSEQ multiplex PCR; TCRdb keeps in-frame clones, though not all of them. Among about 76,000 clones, 85% to 90% were seen once, and the ten largest hold roughly 4.8%. The sequences come from peripheral blood, collected on day 0 of MenACWY control vaccination. These TCRs come from an adult in good health.

The chain recombines TRBV12-3 or TRBV12-4 with TRBJ1-3; D may be TRBD1 (6 bases). This CDR3 has 13 amino acids. The V end lost 1 base, the J end lost 7 bases, and 8 bases lay between the germline ends. The CDR3 nucleotides are TGTGCCAGCAGTTTAGTCCAGGGGAACACCATATATTTT. Its translation is CASSLVQGNTIYF.

CDR3 sequence reads: CATSDRGTGRYGYTF. CDR3 in DNA: TGTGCCACCAGTGACCGCGGGACAGGACGCTATGGCTACACCTTC. This chain uses TRBV24-1 with TRBJ1-2, with 8 bases matching TRBD1. With 4 bases clipped from V and 4 bases from J, the junction kept 7 bases outside the gene matches. Germline values: CDR1 KGHDR, CDR2 SFDVKD. The CDR3 covers 15 residues.

The V call is TRBV9, the J call TRBJ1-3; possible D gene TRBD1, 5 bases. The germline V gene has CDR1 SGDLS and CDR2 YYNGEE. Deletions cut 8 bases from V and 0 bases from J, with 12 bases between. The length of the CDR3 is 14 residues. As DNA, the CDR3 is TGTGCCAGTGGGACGTTGAGCTCTGGAAACACCATATATTTT. It is translated as CASGTLSSGNTIYF.

This clone was recorded only once. The V and J genes are TRBV6-5 and TRBJ1-6, with D possibly matching TRBD1 (5 bases). This CDR3 spans 15 amino acids. CDR1 is MNHEY and CDR2 is SVGAGI in the germline V gene. The V end lost 0 bases, the J end lost 6 bases, and 9 bases lay between the germline ends. DNA for the CDR3: TGTGCCAGCAGTTACTCTAAACAGGCTAATTCACCCCTCCACTTT. It is translated as CASSYSKQANSPLHF.

V gene TRBV14 combines with J gene TRBJ2-2; 7 positions agree with TRBD2. Trimming removed 2 bases from V and 0 bases from J; junction bases left unmatched: 3. CDR3 length: 16 amino acids. Germline CDR1 is SGHDN and CDR2 is FVKESK. The CDR3 DNA follows: TGTGCCAGCAGCCAATTGACTAGCCCGAACACCGGGGAGCTGTTTTTT. Amino acids: CASSQLTSPNTGELFF. Supplemented by reference TRBV14 and TRBJ2-2, the full variable domain reads EAGVTQFPSHSVIEKGQTVTLRCDPISGHDNLYWYRRVMGKEIKFLLHFVKESKQDESGMPNNRFLAERTGGTYSTLKVQPAELEDSGVYFCASSQLTSPNTGELFFGEGSRLTVL.

Concerning this clone: Different DNA sequences within this sample yield the same CDR3. This chain uses TRBV5-1 with TRBJ2-2, with 8 nucleotides matching TRBD1. The trim removed 0 bases at V and 1 base at J, leaving 2 bases unmatched. CDR3 length equals 16 residues. The germline gives CDR1 SGHRS, CDR2 YFSETQ. In DNA, the CDR3 is TGCGCCAGCAGCTTGGCCGGGACAGGGAACACCGGGGAGCTGTTTTTT. Translated, it gives CASSLAGTGNTGELFF. The full variable domain, in which reference TRBV5-1 and TRBJ2-2 provide the parts outside the CDR3, is KAGVTQTPRYLIKTRGQQVTLSCSPISGHRSVSWYQQTPGQGLQFLFEYFSETQRNKGNFPGRFSGRQFSNSRSEMNVSTLELGDSALYLCASSLAGTGNTGELFFGEGSRLTVL.

The chain joins TRBV11-3 to TRBJ2-5, with a possible D match to TRBD1 (5 bases). The V gene's germline CDR1 is SGHNT and CDR2 YENEEA. This CDR3 is built from 14 residues. V lost 2 bases, J lost 2 bases, and 9 bases lay in between. In DNA form, the CDR3 reads TGTGCCAGCAGCTTAAGGGGATCGCAAGAGACCCAGTACTTC. Residues: CASSLRGSQETQYF.

This clone was seen a single time. The rearrangement links TRBV18 to TRBJ1-2; possibly TRBD1 for D (6 bases). The CDR3 is 14 amino acids. The V gene's germline CDR1 is KGHSH and CDR2 LQKENI. V dropped 6 bases and J dropped 7 bases, with 18 bases sitting between them. CDR3 protein: CASSQNRDRVGYTF. The DNA of the CDR3 is TGTGCCAGCTCCCAGAACAGGGACCGCGTTGGCTACACCTTC.

This clone was recorded a few times. This chain links TRBV15 with TRBJ2-7; D might be TRBD2 (6 bases). Trimming left V 0 bases short and J 2 bases short, with 14 bases between. This CDR3 spans 16 amino acids. Looked up from germline, CDR1 is LNHNV and CDR2 is YYDKDF (reference sequence). CDR3 DNA sequence: TGTGCCACCAGCAGAGAGTCTGCGGGATCGGCCTACGAGCAGTACTTC. Translation gives CATSRESAGSAYEQYF.

The chain couples TRBV7-9 to TRBJ1-3; D gene unclear. The CDR3 is 14 amino acids. CDR1 is SEHNR and CDR2 is FQNEAQ in the germline V gene (reference sequence). The germline V and J ends were trimmed by 8 bases and 0 bases, with 11 bases remaining between them. In nucleotides, the CDR3 is TGTGCCAGCCCGGGTTCCCCCTCTGGAAACACCATATATTTT. It yields the protein CASPGSPSGNTIYF.

The V and J genes are TRBV19 and TRBJ1-1; D unresolved. The germline V gene encodes CDR1 LNHDA and CDR2 SQIVND (reference sequence). This CDR3 spans 12 amino acids. V was clipped by 5 bases and J by 1 base, with 5 bases between them. CDR3 in amino acids: CASSQRNTEAFF. In DNA, the CDR3 is TGTGCCAGTAGTCAGAGGAACACTGAAGCTTTCTTT. Variable domain in full (rest from reference TRBV19 and TRBJ1-1): DGGITQSPKYLFRKEGQNVTLSCEQNLNHDAMYWYRQDPGQGLRLIYYSQIVNDFQKGDIAEGYSVSREKKESFPLTVTSAQKNPTAFYLCASSQRNTEAFFGQGTRLTVV.

The rearrangement uses TRBV11-2 and TRBJ1-1, with D hard to call. The CDR3 is made up of 15 amino acids. The ends were cut back, 1 base at V and 1 base at J, with 10 bases in the middle. CDR1 is SGHAT and CDR2 is FQNNGV in the germline V gene. The CDR3 sequence: CASSLAGIPNTEAFF. DNA for the CDR3: TGTGCCAGCAGCTTAGCGGGCATTCCGAACACTGAAGCTTTCTTT. Full variable domain (rest looked up from reference TRBV11-2 and TRBJ1-1): EAGVAQSPRYKIIEKRQSVAFWCNPISGHATLYWYQQILGQGPKLLIQFQNNGVVDDSQLPKDRFSAERLKGVDSTLKIQPAKLEDSAVYLCASSLAGIPNTEAFFGQGTRLTVV.

The chain uses TRBV18 and TRBJ1-2; a weak D match, TRBD1 (6 bases). Trimming removed 0 bases at V and 13 bases at J, with 15 bases between. The CDR3 is 13 residues long. The germline V gene has CDR1 KGHSH and CDR2 LQKENI. For the CDR3, the DNA is TGTGCCAGCTCACCACCGGTACAGGGCCAATGCACCTTC. It translates to CASSPPVQGQCTF.

This clone appeared a single time. The V call is TRBV5-1, the J call TRBJ2-3; D is uncertain. The CDR3 is made up of 15 amino acids. The V end lost 2 bases, the J end lost 5 bases, and 15 bases lay between the germline ends. In germline, CDR1 is SGHRS, CDR2 YFSETQ. As DNA, the CDR3 is TGCGCCAGCAGCTTCCTAGACGGTCTAGGAGATACGCAGTATTTT. This gives the protein CASSFLDGLGDTQYF.

The rearrangement uses TRBV18 and TRBJ1-2; 10 bases map to TRBD1. The CDR3 runs 15 residues. Germline trimming cut 6 bases from V and 2 bases from J; bases unmatched to any gene: 6. Per germline, CDR1 KGHSH and CDR2 LQKENI. DNA for the CDR3: TGTGCCAGCTCTTCACCGGGACAGGGGAACTATGGCTACACCTTC. This translates into CASSSPGQGNYGYTF.

The chain joins TRBV9 to TRBJ2-7; 12 bases match TRBD2. Germline V lookup: CDR1 SGDLS, CDR2 YYNGEE. The CDR3 is 16 amino acids. Trimming took 2 bases from V and 3 from J; bases not matched to a gene: 6. CDR3 residues: CASSVGGLAGIYEQYF. In DNA, the CDR3 is TGTGCCAGCAGCGTCGGGGGACTAGCGGGTATCTACGAGCAGTACTTC.

This clone turned up a few times. The chain employs TRBV30 and TRBJ1-5; D is ambiguous. V was pared by 0 bases and J by 2 bases, with 8 bases between. Per the germline V gene, CDR1 is GTSNPN and CDR2 is SVGIG (reference sequence). There are 14 residues in the CDR3. The CDR3 reads CAWSVFQRNQPQHF. The CDR3 DNA sequence: TGTGCCTGGAGTGTATTCCAGCGCAATCAGCCCCAGCATTTT.

The chain combines TRBV7-2 with TRBJ1-5; D possibly corresponds to TRBD1 (5 bases). V was trimmed by 5 bases and J by 1 base, leaving 12 bases between them. The CDR3 loop spans 15 amino acids. Germline CDR1 reads SGHTA; CDR2 reads FQGNSA. The CDR3 protein is CASSTGTASNQPQHF. In DNA form, the CDR3 reads TGTGCCAGCAGCACGGGGACGGCGAGCAATCAGCCCCAGCATTTT.

CDR3 amino acids: CASSQHGASKTEAFF. In DNA form, the CDR3 reads TGCGCCAGCAGCCAGCACGGGGCCTCGAAGACTGAAGCTTTCTTT. The rearrangement uses TRBV4-3 and TRBJ1-1; D may be TRBD1 (5 bases). V lost 3 bases, J lost 5 bases, and 16 bases lay in between. There are 15 residues in the CDR3. Germline assignment: CDR1 LGHNA and CDR2 YSLEER.

This clone has a single count. The rearrangement links TRBV4-3 to TRBJ2-7; D may be TRBD1 or TRBD2 (5 bases each). The CDR3 contains 17 residues. CDR1 and CDR2 from the germline V gene are LGHNA and YSLEER. Trimming took 3 bases from V and 0 from J, leaving 18 bases between them. The CDR3 DNA sequence: TGCGCCAGCAGCCAGGGGTTTGTGGGGACGATCTCCTACGAGCAGTACTTC. Translation gives CASSQGFVGTISYEQYF.

As concerns this clone: The junction and the germline gene differ at one end; a read error may be behind it. This chain joins TRBV5-6 and TRBJ2-1; D might be TRBD2 (6 bases). This CDR3 spans 14 amino acids. Germline lookup yields CDR1 SGHDT and CDR2 YYEEEE. The CDR3 DNA reads TGTGCCAGCAGCTTCCGGGACTCCAACAATGAGCAGTTCTTC. This codes for CASSFRDSNNEQFF. Full variable domain (rest looked up from reference TRBV5-6 and TRBJ2-1): DAGVTQSPTHLIKTRGQQVTLRCSPKSGHDTVSWYQQALGQGPQFIFQYYEEEERQRGNFPDRFSGHQFPNYSSELNVNALLLGDSALYLCASSFRDSNNEQFFGPGTRLTVL.

This chain joins TRBV7-9 and TRBJ1-1, with D unresolved. V lost 3 bases and J 2 bases, leaving 7 bases between the germline ends. The length of the CDR3 is 13 residues. Germline V gives CDR1 SEHNR, CDR2 FQNEAQ (reference sequence). The CDR3: CASSFASNTEAFF. The DNA for the CDR3 is TGTGCCAGCAGCTTCGCATCCAACACTGAAGCTTTCTTT.

The rearrangement links TRBV6-2 or TRBV6-3 to TRBJ1-5, with D perhaps matching TRBD1 (5 bases). In germline, CDR1 is MNHEY, CDR2 SVGEGT. The CDR3 covers 14 residues. V lost 4 bases and J 7 bases, leaving 14 bases between the germline ends. The CDR3 DNA follows: TGTGCCAGCAGTTCCAGGGTACGAGGACAGCCCCAGCATTTT. The encoded protein is CASSSRVRGQPQHF.

The chain joins TRBV14 to TRBJ1-6, with D unresolved. The CDR3 runs to 13 residues. CDR1 and CDR2 (germline): SGHDN, FVKESK. Trimming took 6 bases from V and 4 from J, leaving 7 bases between them. The CDR3 is CASSRGYNSPLHF. The CDR3 coding sequence is TGTGCCAGCAGTCGGGGATATAATTCACCCCTCCACTTT.

This chain links TRBV7-9 with TRBJ2-5; D gene uncertain. V was cut by 5 bases and J by 7 bases, with 17 bases left in between. The CDR3 contains 14 residues. Germline V lookup: CDR1 SEHNR, CDR2 FQNEAQ (reference sequence). The CDR3 DNA is TGTGCCAGCAGCCCCCACAACCCTGTAGGGACCCAGTACTTC. This gives the protein CASSPHNPVGTQYF.

The chain employs TRBV5-6 and TRBJ1-1; D remains ambiguous. The V and J ends lost 1 base and 1 base respectively, with 8 bases between them. The germline V gene encodes CDR1 SGHDT and CDR2 YYEEEE. The CDR3 consists of 14 residues. CDR3 protein: CASSLLSRNTEAFF. In nucleotides, the CDR3 is TGTGCCAGCAGCTTGTTAAGTCGGAACACTGAAGCTTTCTTT.

The chain carries TRBV11-2 and TRBJ1-2, with a tentative D call TRBD1 (6 bases). From germline, CDR1 is SGHAT and CDR2 FQNNGV. The germline V and J ends were trimmed by 0 bases and 8 bases, with 10 bases remaining between them. The CDR3 extends over 13 amino acids. The CDR3 protein is CASSLEYRDGYTF. The CDR3 DNA reads TGTGCCAGCAGCTTAGAATACAGGGACGGCTACACCTTC.